A selection of T cell receptor beta chains follows, all from one sample in a study of siplizumab effects on memory and regulatory T cells. Sequencing used immunoSEQ multiplex PCR; TCRdb keeps in-frame clones, though not all of them. The sample includes fewer than 70,000 clones, 88% seen only once; the top ten take about 1.7%. The sequencing sample was made of Tregs sorted from blood. The receptors derive from a human donor in good health. CDR3s include the opening cysteine and the closing phenylalanine or tryptophan. A D gene is named only where the DNA matches it firmly. Part of the rows lack a size; the others show once, few, many or a class for expanded clones.

>.|TRBJ2-3|.|TRBV30
CAWSLPGRTDTQYF
TGTGCCTGGAGTCTACCAGGGAGAACAGATACGCAGTATTTT
>TRBD2|TRBJ2-1|.|TRBV25-1
CATLGLAGGPVGNEQFF
TGTGCCACCCTGGGACTAGCGGGAGGGCCAGTTGGGAATGAGCAGTTCTTC
>.|TRBJ2-7|.|TRBV7-2
CASRLGLEISEQYF
TGTGCCAGCAGGCTAGGGCTAGAAATCTCCGAGCAGTACTTC
>TRBD1|TRBJ1-5|once|TRBV7-6
CASSIVPGTGGVNQPQHF
TGTGCCAGCAGCATAGTCCCAGGGACAGGGGGCGTCAATCAGCCCCAGCATTTT
>TRBD2|TRBJ2-7|.|TRBV10-3
CASTRTSGVYEQYF
TGTGCCAGCACGCGGACTAGCGGGGTATACGAGCAGTACTTC
>TRBD1|TRBJ2-7|.|TRBV5-1
CASSPDRGITYEQYF
TGCGCCAGCAGCCCGGACAGGGGGATTACCTACGAGCAGTACTTC
>TRBD1|TRBJ2-5|.|TRBV19
CASTEWGQGFETQYF
TGTGCCAGTACGGAGTGGGGACAGGGCTTCGAGACCCAGTACTTC
>.|TRBJ2-1|.|TRBV5-4
CASSSLQGSYNEQFF
TGTGCCAGCAGCTCCTTACAGGGATCCTACAATGAGCAGTTCTTC
>.|TRBJ2-7|.|TRBV29-1
CSVRTGGYEQYF
TGCAGCGTTCGGACCGGTGGGTACGAGCAGTACTTC
>.|TRBJ2-1|.|TRBV7-2
CASSTRVSSYNEQFF
TGTGCCAGCAGCACCCGTGTGAGCTCCTACAATGAGCAGTTCTTC
>.|TRBJ2-5|.|TRBV10-1
CASRSSDEETQYF
TGCGCCAGCAGATCTAGCGATGAAGAGACCCAGTACTTC
>TRBD1|TRBJ2-7|.|TRBV10-2
CASRGGQARLWTYEQYF
TGCGCCAGCAGGGGGGGACAGGCCCGGTTGTGGACCTACGAGCAGTACTTC
>TRBD1|TRBJ1-5|.|TRBV4-1
CASSQLTGANQPQHF
TGCGCCAGCAGCCAGTTAACAGGGGCCAATCAGCCCCAGCATTTT
>.|TRBJ2-1|.|TRBV5-6
CASSSYNEQFF
TGTGCCAGCAGCTCTTATAATGAGCAGTTCTTC
>.|TRBJ1-1|.|TRBV4-3
CASSQGRGDTEAFF
TGCGCCAGCAGCCAAGGAAGGGGGGACACTGAAGCTTTCTTT
>TRBD1|TRBJ2-1|.|TRBV6-1
CASRGQGAHEQFF
TGTGCCAGCAGGGGGCAGGGGGCCCATGAGCAGTTCTTC
>.|TRBJ1-5|.|TRBV2
CASSGAGLMNQPQHF
TGTGCCAGCAGTGGGGCAGGATTAATGAATCAGCCCCAGCATTTT
>.|TRBJ1-2|.|TRBV4-3
CASSRTRGGRSYGYTF
TGCGCCAGCAGCAGGACGCGGGGGGGCAGGAGCTATGGCTACACCTTC
>TRBD2|TRBJ2-2|.|TRBV10-3
CAISESVGGGYTGELFF
TGTGCCATCAGTGAGTCCGTGGGCGGGGGATACACCGGGGAGCTGTTTTTT
>.|TRBJ1-1|.|TRBV30
CAWSKYTEAFF
TGTGCCTGGAGTAAGTACACTGAAGCTTTCTTT
>TRBD1|TRBJ1-1|once|TRBV5-1
CASSLVAGGNTEAFF
TGCGCCAGCAGCTTGGTGGCAGGGGGGAACACTGAAGCTTTCTTT
>TRBD2|TRBJ2-1|.|TRBV5-1
CASSLTTLAGGYNEQFF
TGCGCCAGCAGCCTTACAACCTTAGCGGGAGGTTACAATGAGCAGTTCTTC
>TRBD2|TRBJ2-1|.|TRBV18
CASSPLRAGTRDEQFF
TGTGCCAGCTCACCACTCCGGGCAGGGACTAGGGATGAGCAGTTCTTC
>.|TRBJ2-2|.|TRBV19
CASSISGTGELFF
TGTGCCAGTAGTATATCCGGCACCGGGGAGCTGTTTTTT
>.|TRBJ2-1|.|TRBV21-1
CASSPPHEGPTYNEQFF
TGTGCCAGCAGCCCCCCCCACGAGGGGCCCACCTACAATGAGCAGTTCTTC
>.|TRBJ2-3|.|TRBV29-1
CSVARGASTDTQYF
TGCAGCGTTGCTCGCGGGGCTAGCACAGATACGCAGTATTTT
>TRBD1|TRBJ2-5|.|TRBV29-1
CSAGQPETQYF
TGCAGCGCGGGACAGCCAGAGACCCAGTACTTC
>TRBD1|TRBJ1-4|.|TRBV6-1
CASSSGGVTNEKLFF
TGTGCCAGCAGCTCAGGGGGTGTCACTAATGAAAAACTGTTTTTT
>.|TRBJ2-1|.|TRBV5-1
CASKDSIQGYNEQFF
TGCGCCAGCAAGGACTCTATTCAGGGGTACAATGAGCAGTTCTTC
>TRBD1|TRBJ1-5|.|TRBV29-1
CSVKTGNSNQPQHF
TGCAGCGTTAAGACAGGGAATAGCAATCAGCCCCAGCATTTT
>.|TRBJ2-2|.|TRBV4-2
CASSPRNRDTGELFF
TGTGCCAGCAGCCCAAGAAACAGAGATACCGGGGAGCTGTTTTTT
>TRBD2|TRBJ2-5|.|TRBV18
CASSPRGGRAFGETQYF
TGTGCCAGCTCACCACGGGGCGGGAGGGCCTTCGGGGAGACCCAGTACTTC
>.|TRBJ1-4|.|TRBV30
CAWSVIQGSAEKLFF
TGTGCCTGGAGCGTTATACAGGGTTCGGCTGAAAAACTGTTTTTT
>TRBD1|TRBJ1-4|.|TRBV19
CASSFQGDQKLFF
TGTGCCAGTAGTTTCCAGGGGGATCAAAAACTGTTTTTT
>.|TRBJ1-1|.|TRBV30
CAWNNWGNTEAFF
TGTGCCTGGAATAATTGGGGGAACACTGAAGCTTTCTTT
>TRBD1|TRBJ2-2|.|TRBV30
CAWSRDRLNTGELFF
TGTGCCTGGAGTCGGGACAGACTAAACACCGGGGAGCTGTTTTTT
>.|TRBJ1-5|.|TRBV28
CASSLGGVNQPQHF
TGTGCCAGCAGTTTAGGGGGTGTTAATCAGCCCCAGCATTTT
>.|TRBJ2-4|once|TRBV6-5
CASSYTVVGAKNIQYF
TGTGCCAGCAGTTACACCGTGGTCGGCGCCAAAAACATTCAGTACTTC
>TRBD2|TRBJ2-1|.|TRBV7-9
CASSKLARTSGRANEQFF
TGTGCCAGCAGCAAACTCGCCAGGACTAGCGGGAGGGCCAATGAGCAGTTCTTC
>.|TRBJ1-1|once|TRBV4-2
CASSRPGWTTEAFF
TGTGCCAGCAGCCGTCCAGGGTGGACCACTGAAGCTTTCTTT